This T cell receptor beta chain was captured in a study of beta chain features in type 1 diabetes. Expressed TCRB transcripts were sequenced after all isolated RNA was converted to cDNA. Profiling relied on immunoSEQ multiplex PCR, and the TCRdb table lists in-frame clones only, not all of them. This sample has around 44,000 clones, with just over 50% found just once. CD4+ naive, central memory, regulatory and stem cell-like memory subsets were isolated by sorting on CD45RO/CCR7/CD25/CD127/CD95/CD27. This CDR3 has 13 residues. The junction had 4 bases not matched to a gene; V was cut back by 6 bases and J by 3 bases. Germline CDR1 reads SQVTM; CDR2 reads ANQGSEA.

This sequence was found in a woman in her late teens or twenties in good health. The chain links TRBV29-1 to TRBJ2-3, with 9 positions matching TRBD1. Sequencing input: Tregs from blood. CDR3: CSVDRGLTDTQYF. DNA of the CDR3: TGCAGCGTGGACAGGGGTCTAACAGATACGCAGTATTTT.